Presented here are 15 T cell receptor beta chains from one specimen sequenced in a study of blood T cells in healthy people across ages. Together with a sample-barcoded 5' primer, a J-beta primer mix was included in a second PCR lasting about 7 to 12 cycles. One entry per CDR3 protein, called by TCRdb with MiXCR from the 5' RACE reads. The repertoire holds around 710,000 distinct CDR3 sequences, with more than 40% as singletons. The sequenced sample consisted of blood. The source is an older woman in good health.

CDR3 nucleotides: TGTGCCAGCAGTTCGGGACAGGTTACTGGAAACACCATATATTTT. Amino acids: CASSSGQVTGNTIYF. This chain connects TRBV12-3 or TRBV12-4 to TRBJ1-3, with TRBD1 matching 8 bases. The trim removed 4 bases at V and 2 bases at J, leaving 4 bases unmatched. The CDR3 spans 15 residues.

The V gene is TRBV6-4, the J gene TRBJ2-2, with 7 bases matching TRBD2. The CDR3 has 14 residues. The germline gives CDR1 MRHNA, CDR2 SNTAGT. With V trimmed by 10 bases and J by 0 bases, 5 bases remained unmatched. CDR3 region: CATQRETNTGELFF. Here the CDR3 DNA reads TGTGCCACCCAGCGGGAAACGAACACCGGGGAGCTGTTTTTT.

This clonotype turned up a few times. The CDR3 loop is CASSFGGTKNNEQFF. In DNA, the CDR3 is TGCGCCAGCAGCTTTGGGGGGACCAAGAACAATGAGCAGTTCTTC. The V and J genes are TRBV5-1 and TRBJ2-1, with TRBD2 as a possible D gene (6 bases). The ends were cut back, 2 bases at V and 5 bases at J, with 14 bases in the middle. The length of the CDR3 is 15 residues. The germline gives CDR1 SGHRS, CDR2 YFSETQ.

This clonotype has just a few counts. The chain is built from TRBV14 and TRBJ1-4, with TRBD1 as a possible D gene (5 bases). The CDR3 contains 15 residues. The germline V gene has CDR1 SGHDN and CDR2 FVKESK. V shed 0 bases and J shed 7 bases, with 12 bases lying between them. CDR3 in DNA: TGTGCCAGCAGCCAAGATGGGAGGGGTAGTGAAAAACTGTTTTTT. This sequence encodes CASSQDGRGSEKLFF.

Points on this clonotype: The junction departs from the called germline gene at one end, perhaps through a read error. J is TRBJ2-3 and V is TRBV7-9, with TRBD1 identical over 9 bases. The germline gives CDR1 SEHNR, CDR2 FQNEAQ (reference sequence). This CDR3 is built from 16 residues. This chain's CDR3 is CASSNTNRGHTDTKYF. In nucleotides, the CDR3 is TGTGCCAGCAGCAATACGAACAGGGGGCATACAGATACGAAGTATTTT.

This rearrangement joins TRBV24-1 to TRBJ2-5, with D possibly TRBD2 on 7 matching bases. The V and J ends lost 1 base and 11 bases respectively, with 19 bases between them. This CDR3 is built from 15 residues. CDR1 and CDR2 from the germline V gene are KGHDR and SFDVKD. This chain's CDR3 is CATSDLGGGHNEQYF. CDR3 DNA sequence: TGTGCCACCAGTGATTTAGGGGGGGGCCACAATGAGCAGTACTTC.

Note on this clonotype: This sequence may be a read error, since a much larger clone differs from it by one base. The chain recombines TRBV24-1 with TRBJ2-1, with D hard to call. Germline-derived CDR1 and CDR2 are KGHDR and SFDVKD. The CDR3 is 13 residues long. V was pared by 5 bases and J by 13 bases, with 17 bases between. The CDR3 spells CATSGVAEETQFF. CDR3 DNA sequence: TGTGCCACCAGTGGTGTGGCAGAAGAGACCCAGTTCTTC.

Ten or more counts support this clonotype. The chain joins TRBV27 to TRBJ1-2; D uncertain. This CDR3 has 15 residues. Deletions cut 5 bases from V and 3 bases from J, with 16 bases between. Germline CDR1 reads MNHEY; CDR2 reads SMNVEV (reference sequence). Here the CDR3 reads CASSPDARQYYGYTF. In DNA form, the CDR3 reads TGTGCCAGCAGTCCCGACGCTAGGCAATACTATGGCTACACCTTC.

This clonotype appeared a few times. V is TRBV5-1 and J is TRBJ2-3, with TRBD2 identical over 9 bases. This CDR3 spans 17 amino acids. V lost 0 bases, J lost 0 bases, and 5 bases stayed unmatched. The germline CDR1 and CDR2 sequences are SGHRS and YFSETQ. CDR3 in DNA: TGCGCCAGCAGCTTGGCCGGCGGGGGGGCTAGCACAGATACGCAGTATTTT. The encoded protein is CASSLAGGGASTDTQYF.

This clonotype was counted between two and nine times. This sequence joins TRBV4-1 and TRBJ2-7; a possible D gene is TRBD1 (6 bases). This CDR3 comprises 17 residues. The V gene's germline CDR1 is MGHRA and CDR2 YSYEKL. Trimming took 0 bases from V and 3 from J, leaving 18 bases between them. DNA for the CDR3: TGCGCCAGCAGCCAAGATCAAGGGACATTATCGGTCTACGAGCAGTACTTC. It translates to CASSQDQGTLSVYEQYF.

The rearrangement links TRBV25-1 to TRBJ1-2; no clear D. V lost 10 bases, J lost 7 bases, and 13 bases lay in between. Germline V lookup: CDR1 MGHDK, CDR2 SYGVNS. This CDR3 region has 11 residues. CDR3: CAINSSGGYTF. DNA for the CDR3: TGTGCCATAAATTCGTCAGGTGGCTACACCTTC.

The gene calls are TRBV5-1 and TRBJ2-5, with TRBD1 as a possible D gene (6 bases). The J call is in doubt because the DNA end fits TRBJ2-7 better. CDR3 length: 14 amino acids. Germline loops: CDR1 SGHRS, CDR2 YFSETQ. CDR3 DNA: TGCGCCAGCAGCTTGGGTTCAGGGGATGACGAGCAGTACTTC. Translation: CASSLGSGDDEQYF.

This clonotype was counted between two and nine times. The J gene is TRBJ2-5, the V gene TRBV6-1; 9 bases are a match to TRBD1. Germline V gene sequence: CDR1 MNHNS, CDR2 SASEGT. The CDR3 sequence is 14 residues long. Trimming at V came to 7 bases and at J to 9 bases, leaving 12 bases not matched to a gene. The CDR3 protein is CASTPTGGNRAQYF. The CDR3, as DNA: TGTGCCAGCACCCCGACAGGGGGAAATAGGGCCCAGTACTTC.

The rearrangement joins TRBV29-1 to TRBJ1-2, with D possibly matching TRBD1 (6 bases). CDR1 is SQVTM, CDR2 ANQGSEA, per germline. The CDR3 consists of 13 residues. The germline V and J ends were trimmed by 6 bases and 2 bases, with 13 bases remaining between them. The CDR3 nucleotides read TGCAGCGTCTGGACAGAAAGCAACTATGGCTACACCTTC. Translation: CSVWTESNYGYTF.

This clonotype turned up a few times. This rearrangement joins TRBV9 to TRBJ2-1; perhaps TRBD1 as D (5 bases). The CDR3 extends over 14 amino acids. Germline V gene sequence: CDR1 SGDLS, CDR2 YYNGEE. The V end was cut by 0 bases, the J end by 5 bases, with 9 bases between. The CDR3 DNA reads as TGTGCCAGCAGCGTAGCAGGGTCAGACAATGAGCAGTTCTTC. This gives the protein CASSVAGSDNEQFF.